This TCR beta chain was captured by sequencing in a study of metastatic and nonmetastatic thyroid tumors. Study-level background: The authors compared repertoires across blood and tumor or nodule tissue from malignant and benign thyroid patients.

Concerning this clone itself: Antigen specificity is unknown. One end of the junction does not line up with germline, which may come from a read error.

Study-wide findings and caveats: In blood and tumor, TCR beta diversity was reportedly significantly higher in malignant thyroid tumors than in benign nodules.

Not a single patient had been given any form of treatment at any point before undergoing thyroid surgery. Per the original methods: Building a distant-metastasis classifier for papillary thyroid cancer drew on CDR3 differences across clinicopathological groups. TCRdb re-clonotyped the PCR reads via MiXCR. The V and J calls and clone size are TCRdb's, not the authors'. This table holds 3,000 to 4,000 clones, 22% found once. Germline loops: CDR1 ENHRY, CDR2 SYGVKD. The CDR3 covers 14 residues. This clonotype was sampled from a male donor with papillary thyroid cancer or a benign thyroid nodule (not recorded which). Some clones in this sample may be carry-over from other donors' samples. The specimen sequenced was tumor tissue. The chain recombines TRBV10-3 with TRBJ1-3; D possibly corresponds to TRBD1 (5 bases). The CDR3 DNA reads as TGTGCCATCAGTGACCTCCCGGGGGGAACCACCATATATTTT. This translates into CAISDLPGGTTIYF.